Listed below are T cell receptor beta chains from one sample, sequenced in a study of T cell repertoires in cytomegalovirus infection. These receptors have no known antigen. Each CDR3 protein is one row after TCRdb ran MiXCR on the reads. The sample includes a few hundred thousand distinct CDR3 sequences, 20% to 25% of them seen just once. Sequencing used cultured PBMCs, obtained from culture after CMV antigen stimulation. The receptors originated from a human donor in good health (CMV status not recorded). Some clones in this sample may be carry-over from other donors' samples. Each CDR3 is given with its conserved first and last residue. D genes are given only for firm matches. Rows may omit the clone size; those that give it use once, few, many or a size class.

TRBJ1-3 | TRBD1 | TRBV6-1 | few | TGTGCCAGCATCGGGGACAGGGTGAACACCATATATTTT | CASIGDRVNTIYF
TRBJ2-5 | . | TRBV7-9 | . | TGTGCCAGCAGCCCCGCCCGGGATCAAGAGACCCAGTACTTC | CASSPARDQETQYF
TRBJ2-1 | . | TRBV2 | . | TGTGCCAGCAGCCTACCGGGTCTGCTTGGGCAGTTCTTC | CASSLPGLLGQFF
TRBJ1-5 | TRBD1 | TRBV12-3/TRBV12-4 | few | TGTGCCAGCAGTAAGGGACAGGGAGGAGTCGATCAGCCCCAGCATTTT | CASSKGQGGVDQPQHF
TRBJ1-1 | . | TRBV7-2 | many | TGTGCCAGCAGCTTAGAGGGGAACACTGAAGCTTTCTTT | CASSLEGNTEAFF
TRBJ1-1 | . | TRBV6-5 | once | TGTGCCAGCAGTTACTATCTTCCGGCAGGGCACACTGAAGCTTTCTTT | CASSYYLPAGHTEAFF
TRBJ2-7 | TRBD2 | TRBV10-3 | . | TGTGCCATCAAGGCTAGCGGGAGTGGATACGAGCAGTACTTC | CAIKASGSGYEQYF
TRBJ2-2 | . | TRBV10-3 | . | TGTACCATCAACAGCCAAACGAACACCGGGGAGCTGTTTTTT | CTINSQTNTGELFF
TRBJ2-3 | . | TRBV7-2 | many | TGTGCCAGCAGCTTATCCACGGGGCGCACAGATACGCAGTATTTT | CASSLSTGRTDTQYF
TRBJ2-1 | . | TRBV7-2 | many | TGTGCCAGCAGCAAGCGGACGGGGACTGAGTACAATGAGCAGTTCTTC | CASSKRTGTEYNEQFF
TRBJ2-7 | . | TRBV7-2 | many | TGTGCCAGCAGCTTAGACGGGGTGTCGGACGAGCAGTACTTC | CASSLDGVSDEQYF
TRBJ1-1 | TRBD1 | TRBV12-3/TRBV12-4 | many | TGTGCCAGCAGCTTGTCCACAGGGGGAATCGTAGCTTTCTTT | CASSLSTGGIVAFF
TRBJ2-5 | . | TRBV20-1 | . | TGCAGTGCTAGAGATCTCAAGGACGGGGAGGAGACCCAGTACTTC | CSARDLKDGEETQYF
TRBJ1-6 | . | TRBV7-9 | few | TGTGCCAGCAGCTTTACAGGTCCTTATAATTCACCCCTCCACTTT | CASSFTGPYNSPLHF
TRBJ2-3 | . | TRBV20-1 | few | TGCAGTAGGGGTCGCACAGATACGCAGTATTTT | CSRGRTDTQYF
TRBJ2-1 | TRBD2 | TRBV6-1 | . | TGTGCCAGCAGTGACCTCACTAGCGGGATGAGTGTAGGGCAGTTCTTC | CASSDLTSGMSVGQFF
TRBJ1-1 | . | TRBV11-3 | many | TGTGCCAGCAGCTTTGTGGACACCAAAGTCCCTGAAGCTTTCTTT | CASSFVDTKVPEAFF
TRBJ2-7 | . | TRBV7-8 | . | TGTGCCAGCAGCTTACTAGGCGGCTTCACCTACGAGCAGTACTTC | CASSLLGGFTYEQYF
TRBJ2-3 | . | TRBV7-7 | . | TGTGCTAGCAGCTTAGTCGCCCCGGGTTCCGACTTTTATACGCAGTATTTT | CASSLVAPGSDFYTQYF
TRBJ1-1 | . | TRBV11-2 | . | TGTGCCAGCAGCTTTAAAATATCTGGGTCTAACACTGAAGCTTTCTTT | CASSFKISGSNTEAFF
TRBJ2-5 | TRBD2 | TRBV12-3/TRBV12-4 | . | TGTGCCAGCACCCCGGGACTAGCGGGAAGGGGGGAGACCCAGTACTTC | CASTPGLAGRGETQYF
TRBJ2-2 | . | TRBV6-1 | few | TGTGCCAGCAAAGGGAACACCGGGGAGCTGTTTTTT | CASKGNTGELFF
TRBJ2-7 | TRBD2 | TRBV6-1 | few | TGTGCCAGCAGTCCAGCGGGAGACTACGAGCAGTACTTC | CASSPAGDYEQYF
TRBJ1-2 | . | TRBV7-3 | . | TGTGCCAGCAGCTTACGACCCTCCGGCGGCTACACCTTC | CASSLRPSGGYTF
TRBJ2-1 | . | TRBV7-2 | . | TGTGCCAGCATCCTCATCCCCTGGACTACGAGGAATGAGCAGTTCTTC | CASILIPWTTRNEQFF
TRBJ2-5 | . | TRBV7-2 | many | TGTGCCAGCAGCTTAGCGCTCTTGGAGACCCAGTACTTC | CASSLALLETQYF
TRBJ2-1 | TRBD2 | TRBV12-3/TRBV12-4 | . | TGTGCCACCGAAAGTGGGGGGGAGGTGGGTGAGCAGTTCTTC | CATESGGEVGEQFF
TRBJ1-5 | . | TRBV20-1 | . | TGCAGTGCTAGATCAGCGGACATAGGAGTTCCCCAGCATTTT | CSARSADIGVPQHF
TRBJ2-3 | . | TRBV11-2 | . | TGTGCCAGCAACAAGGGTCCCAGGGCATGGACAGATACGCAGTATTTT | CASNKGPRAWTDTQYF
TRBJ1-5 | . | TRBV5-6 | many | TGTGCCAGCAGCTTGGGGGAGACCAGGCTTAGCAATCAGCCCCAGCATTTT | CASSLGETRLSNQPQHF
TRBJ2-7 | . | TRBV7-8 | many | TGTGCCAGCAGCAGTCTTCGGTCGCAATCCTACGAGCAGTACTTC | CASSSLRSQSYEQYF
TRBJ2-5 | . | TRBV28 | few | TGTGCCAGCAGTTTATACAGGGAGGAGACCCAGTACTTC | CASSLYREETQYF
TRBJ2-5 | TRBD1 | TRBV6-2/TRBV6-3 | few | TGTGCCAGCAGTCCCGGAGTAACAGGGGGCGAGACCCAGTACTTC | CASSPGVTGGETQYF
TRBJ2-7 | . | TRBV7-6 | . | TGTGCCAGCAGCTCAGGACTCGGAGGTACCTACGAGCAGTACTTC | CASSSGLGGTYEQYF
TRBJ1-1 | . | TRBV19 | . | TGTGCCAGTAGGGCCCCGGGGGGCTTCACTGAAGCTTTCTTT | CASRAPGGFTEAFF
TRBJ2-7 | . | TRBV7-8 | . | TGTGCCAGCAGCTTAGGTCTGGGGGCCTACGAGCAGTACTTC | CASSLGLGAYEQYF
TRBJ2-1 | . | TRBV6-1 | . | TGTGCCAGCAGTGAAGCATGGGGCACAGGGAAGAGGCAGTTCTTC | CASSEAWGTGKRQFF
TRBJ2-1 | TRBD2 | TRBV24-1 | few | TGTGCCACCGCCCCACTAGCGGGAGCGTATGAGAATGAGCAGTTCTTC | CATAPLAGAYENEQFF
TRBJ1-1 | . | TRBV30 | few | TGTGCCAGACTAATGAACACTGAAGCTTTCTTT | CARLMNTEAFF
TRBJ2-3 | TRBD2 | TRBV7-2 | many | TGTGCCAGCAGCTTAACTAGCGGGGGGCGGGATACGCAGTATTTT | CASSLTSGGRDTQYF
TRBJ1-5 | . | TRBV12-3/TRBV12-4 | . | TGTGCCAGCAGTTTTCGGTACCGGGGGGCTGTACCCCAGCCCCAGCATTTT | CASSFRYRGAVPQPQHF
TRBJ1-5 | . | TRBV15 | few | TGTGCCACCAGCAGAGATGGGTTAGGTCAGCCCCAGCATTTT | CATSRDGLGQPQHF
TRBJ2-1 | TRBD1 | TRBV5-6 | few | TGTGCCAGCAACTTCAGCCCAATTCAGGGGGCGCAGGATGAGCAGTTCTTC | CASNFSPIQGAQDEQFF
TRBJ1-1 | . | TRBV20-1 | . | TGCAGTGCTCCCGGGCCGATTTACACTGAAGCTTTCTTT | CSAPGPIYTEAFF
TRBJ2-1 | . | TRBV5-4 | . | TGTGCCAGCAGCTCCCCCCGACTAGTCCATGAGCAGTTCTTC | CASSSPRLVHEQFF
TRBJ2-3 | TRBD2 | TRBV7-9 | few | TGTGCCAGCAGCCCACTTTCGGGGGGGCTCACTGTTTTGGATACGCAGTATTTT | CASSPLSGGLTVLDTQYF
TRBJ2-3 | . | TRBV7-2 | many | TGTGCCAGCAGCCATCGGGACCCAGTCCCAGATACGCAGTATTTT | CASSHRDPVPDTQYF
TRBJ1-3 | . | TRBV11-2 | many | TGTGCCAGCAGCGGATATTCAGGGGACTCTGGAAACACCATATATTTT | CASSGYSGDSGNTIYF
TRBJ2-2 | . | TRBV5-4 | few | TGTGCCAGCAGAGATCCGGAGACTGCGAACACCGGGGAGCTGTTTTTT | CASRDPETANTGELFF
TRBJ2-7 | . | TRBV5-4 | . | TGTGCCAGCAGCCTCCGGGCAGGGGAGGCTTCCGAGCAGTACTTC | CASSLRAGEASEQYF
TRBJ2-1 | . | TRBV4-3 | . | TGCGCCAGCAGCCAAAGAGGGGGCAATGAGCAGTTCTTC | CASSQRGGNEQFF
TRBJ2-7 | . | TRBV11-1 | many | TGTGCCAGCAGCCCCTCCCGGGGGACAACTTCCTACGAGCAGTACTTC | CASSPSRGTTSYEQYF
TRBJ2-1 | . | TRBV7-2 | many | TGTGCCAGCACCTTGACAGGTGGGGCTGACAATGAGCAGTTCTTC | CASTLTGGADNEQFF
TRBJ2-3 | . | TRBV15 | few | TGTGCCACCAGCAAGGGAGGTCAAGATACGCAGTATTTT | CATSKGGQDTQYF